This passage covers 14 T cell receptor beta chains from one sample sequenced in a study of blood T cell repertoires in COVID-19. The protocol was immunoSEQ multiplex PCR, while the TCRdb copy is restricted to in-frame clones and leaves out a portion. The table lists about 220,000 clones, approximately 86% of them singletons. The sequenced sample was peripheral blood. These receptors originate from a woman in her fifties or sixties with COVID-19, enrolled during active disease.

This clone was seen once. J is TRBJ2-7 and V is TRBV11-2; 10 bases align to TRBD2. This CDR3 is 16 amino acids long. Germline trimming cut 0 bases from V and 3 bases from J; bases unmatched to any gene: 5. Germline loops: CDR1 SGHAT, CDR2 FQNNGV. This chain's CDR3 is CASSLDQASGGYEQYF. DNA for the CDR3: TGTGCCAGCAGCTTAGATCAGGCTAGCGGGGGCTACGAGCAGTACTTC.

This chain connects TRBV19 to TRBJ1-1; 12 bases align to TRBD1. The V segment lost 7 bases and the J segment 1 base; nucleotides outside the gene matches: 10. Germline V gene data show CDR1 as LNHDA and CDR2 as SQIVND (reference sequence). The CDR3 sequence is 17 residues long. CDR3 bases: TGTGCCAGTAAGGGGGACAGGGGGCTTTTACCGAACACTGAAGCTTTCTTT. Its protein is CASKGDRGLLPNTEAFF.

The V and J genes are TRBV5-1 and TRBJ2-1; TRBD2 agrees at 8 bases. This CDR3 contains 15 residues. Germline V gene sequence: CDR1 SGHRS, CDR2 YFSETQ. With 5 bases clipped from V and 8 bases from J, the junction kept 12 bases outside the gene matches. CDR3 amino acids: CASSSRGGRIHEQFF. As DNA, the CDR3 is TGCGCCAGCAGTTCACGGGGGGGCCGTATCCATGAGCAGTTCTTC.

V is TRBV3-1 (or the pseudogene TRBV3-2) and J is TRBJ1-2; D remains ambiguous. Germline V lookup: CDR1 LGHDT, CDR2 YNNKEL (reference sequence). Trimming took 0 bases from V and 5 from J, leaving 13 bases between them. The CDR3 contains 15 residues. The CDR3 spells CASSQDLMALYGYTF. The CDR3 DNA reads TGTGCCAGCAGCCAAGATCTTATGGCCCTTTATGGCTACACCTTC.

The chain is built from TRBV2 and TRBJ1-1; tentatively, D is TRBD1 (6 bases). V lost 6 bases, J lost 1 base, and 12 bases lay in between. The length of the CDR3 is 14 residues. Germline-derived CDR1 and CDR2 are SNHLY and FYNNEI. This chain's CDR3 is CASSQDSKNTEAFF. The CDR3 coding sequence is TGTGCCAGCAGCCAGGACAGCAAGAACACTGAAGCTTTCTTT.

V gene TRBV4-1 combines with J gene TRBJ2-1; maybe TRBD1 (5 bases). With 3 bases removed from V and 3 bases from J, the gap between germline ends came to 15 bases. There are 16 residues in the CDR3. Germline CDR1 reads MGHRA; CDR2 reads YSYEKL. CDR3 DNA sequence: TGCGCCAGCAGCCACCCCCCAGGGAAATACTACAATGAGCAGTTCTTC. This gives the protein CASSHPPGKYYNEQFF.

CDR3: CASSLVAGGKPGANVLTF. CDR3 DNA: TGTGCCAGCAGCTTGGTTGCAGGGGGCAAACCTGGGGCCAACGTCCTGACTTTC. The rearrangement links TRBV5-4 to TRBJ2-6; 8 positions match TRBD1. The germline CDR1 and CDR2 sequences are SGHNT and YYREEE (reference sequence). The V and J ends lost 0 bases and 2 bases, in that order; junction bases with no gene match: 7. The CDR3 extends over 18 amino acids.

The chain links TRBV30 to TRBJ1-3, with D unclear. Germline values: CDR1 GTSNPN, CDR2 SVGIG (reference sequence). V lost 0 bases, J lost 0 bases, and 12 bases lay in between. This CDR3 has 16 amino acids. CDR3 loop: CAWSVPRFGSGNTIYF. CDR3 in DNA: TGTGCCTGGAGTGTACCCCGGTTTGGCTCTGGAAACACCATATATTTT.

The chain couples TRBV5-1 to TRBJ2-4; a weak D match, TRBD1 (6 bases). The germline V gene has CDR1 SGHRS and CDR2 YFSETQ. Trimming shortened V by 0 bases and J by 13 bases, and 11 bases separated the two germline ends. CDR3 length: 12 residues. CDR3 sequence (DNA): TGCGCCAGCAGCTTGGCAGGGGCCCTCCAGTACTTC. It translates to CASSLAGALQYF. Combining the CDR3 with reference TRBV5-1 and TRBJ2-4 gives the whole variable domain KAGVTQTPRYLIKTRGQQVTLSCSPISGHRSVSWYQQTPGQGLQFLFEYFSETQRNKGNFPGRFSGRQFSNSRSEMNVSTLELGDSALYLCASSLAGALQYFGAGTRLSVL.

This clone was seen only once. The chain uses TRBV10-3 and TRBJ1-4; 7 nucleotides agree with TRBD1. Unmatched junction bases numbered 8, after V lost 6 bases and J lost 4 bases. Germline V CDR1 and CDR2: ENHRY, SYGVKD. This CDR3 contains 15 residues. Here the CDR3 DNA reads TGTGCCATCAGGGCCGTGACAGGGCATAATGAAAAACTGTTTTTT. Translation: CAIRAVTGHNEKLFF.

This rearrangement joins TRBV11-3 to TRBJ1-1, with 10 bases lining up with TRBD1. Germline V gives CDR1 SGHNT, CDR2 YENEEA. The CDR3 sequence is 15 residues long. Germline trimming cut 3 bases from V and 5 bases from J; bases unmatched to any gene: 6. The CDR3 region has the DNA TGTGCCAGCAGCTTTTCCGGACAGGGGGGGACTGAAGCTTTCTTT. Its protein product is CASSFSGQGGTEAFF.

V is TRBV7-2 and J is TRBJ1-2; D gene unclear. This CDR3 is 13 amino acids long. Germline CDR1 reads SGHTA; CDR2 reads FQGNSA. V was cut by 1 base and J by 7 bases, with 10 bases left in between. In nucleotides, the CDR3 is TGTGCCAGCAGCTTAGTAGCCTCCAGTGGCTACACCTTC. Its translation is CASSLVASSGYTF.

The CDR3 DNA reads TGCGCCAGCAGCCATGCCGGGACAGGGGGCGATGGCTACACCTTC. This encodes CASSHAGTGGDGYTF. The gene calls are TRBV4-1 and TRBJ1-2; TRBD1 aligns across 12 bases. Germline values: CDR1 MGHRA, CDR2 YSYEKL. This CDR3 contains 15 residues. V shed 3 bases and J 6 bases; nucleotides not matched to a gene: 5.

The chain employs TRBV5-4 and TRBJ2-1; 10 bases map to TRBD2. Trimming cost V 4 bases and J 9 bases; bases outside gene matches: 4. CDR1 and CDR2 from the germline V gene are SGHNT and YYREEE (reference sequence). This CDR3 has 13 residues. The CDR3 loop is CASSPGLAREQFF. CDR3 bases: TGTGCCAGCAGCCCGGGACTAGCGCGTGAGCAGTTCTTC.